Below, 18 T cell receptor beta chains from the same sample are listed, as sequenced in a study of T-cell memory formation after mild COVID-19. TCRdb called the 5' RACE reads again in MiXCR, with one record for every CDR3 protein. The data contain 400,000 to 550,000 distinct CDR3 sequences, roughly 25% of them singletons. Sequenced input: PBMCs or a T cell subset sorted from them (not recorded which). The receptors here all came from an adult woman who had mild COVID-19 (a few samples of this study predate the infection). Cell type and time point are not known.

This clonotype was seen only a few times. The chain has TRBV11-2 and TRBJ2-1; D ambiguous. Germline V gene sequence: CDR1 SGHAT, CDR2 FQNNGV. The ends were cut back, 1 base at V and 0 bases at J, with 19 bases in the middle. This CDR3 is 19 amino acids long. The CDR3 coding sequence is TGTGCCAGCAGCTTAGTCGGCTTATACTTACAGAGCTCCTACAATGAGCAGTTCTTC. Translating gives CASSLVGLYLQSSYNEQFF.

This clonotype was counted only a few times. The chain is built from TRBV24-1 and TRBJ2-1; perhaps TRBD2 as D (5 bases). This CDR3 comprises 14 residues. Germline V lookup: CDR1 KGHDR, CDR2 SFDVKD. V shed 10 bases and J shed 5 bases, with 17 bases lying between them. The CDR3 protein is CATSASRGDNEQFF. The CDR3 nucleotides read TGTGCCACTTCGGCTAGCCGAGGAGACAATGAGCAGTTCTTC.

This chain joins TRBV6-6 and TRBJ1-2; D gene unclear. Germline V CDR1 and CDR2: MNHNY, SVGAGI (reference sequence). The CDR3 spans 15 residues. Between the trimmed V and J ends, which lost 0 bases and 2 bases, there was a span of 10 bases. The CDR3 region is CASSYSLWENYGYTF. CDR3 bases: TGTGCCAGCAGTTACTCGTTGTGGGAGAACTATGGCTACACCTTC.

This clonotype was detected a few times. CDR3 loop: CATSPGGYGYTF. CDR3 coding DNA: TGTGCCACCAGTCCGGGGGGATATGGCTACACCTTC. The V gene is TRBV24-1, the J gene TRBJ1-2; D perhaps matches TRBD1 (5 bases). The CDR3 has 12 residues. Germline V gene sequence: CDR1 KGHDR, CDR2 SFDVKD. Trimming shortened V by 6 bases and J by 5 bases, and 9 bases separated the two germline ends.

This clonotype was counted between two and nine times. V is TRBV5-5 and J is TRBJ2-5; the match to TRBD2 covers 7 bases. J gave up 1 base and V 0 bases, and 12 bases lay outside the gene matches. The germline V gene has CDR1 SGHKS and CDR2 YYEKEE (reference sequence). The CDR3 extends over 18 amino acids. This chain's CDR3 is CASSLGWGLADVQETQYF. The CDR3 nucleotides read TGTGCCAGCAGCTTGGGGTGGGGCCTAGCGGACGTCCAAGAGACCCAGTACTTC.

The chain recombines TRBV4-1 with TRBJ2-4, with TRBD2 matching over 13 bases. V shed 2 bases, J shed 0 bases, and the junction held 13 bases outside the gene matches. Germline CDR1 is MGHRA and CDR2 is YSYEKL. The length of the CDR3 is 21 residues. This CDR3 is CASSQKPVRTSGGVAKNIQYF. In DNA, the CDR3 is TGCGCCAGCAGCCAAAAGCCGGTTAGGACTAGCGGGGGAGTAGCCAAAAACATTCAGTACTTC.

The table lists this clonotype with a few counts. J is TRBJ1-2 and V is TRBV24-1, with D tentatively TRBD1 (6 bases). Trimming stripped 4 bases from V and 0 bases from J, with 14 bases between. Per germline, CDR1 KGHDR and CDR2 SFDVKD. The CDR3 sequence is 16 residues long. CDR3 loop: CATSDPRDTANYGYTF. The CDR3 nucleotides are TGTGCCACCAGTGACCCTAGGGACACTGCTAACTATGGCTACACCTTC.

This clonotype was seen a few times. The rearrangement links TRBV13 to TRBJ1-1; D is uncertain. CDR1 is PRHDT, CDR2 FYEKMQ, per germline (reference sequence). CDR3 length: 14 amino acids. Trimming shortened V by 4 bases and J by 10 bases, and 19 bases separated the two germline ends. As DNA, the CDR3 is TGTGCCAGCAGCTCCTATAACGGGCCCTTGGTAGCTTTCTTT. This encodes CASSSYNGPLVAFF.

This clonotype was picked up a small number of times. DNA of the CDR3: TGTGCCAGCAGCCAAAGGGGTAGCGGGTACTCCTACGAGCAGTACTTC. Translating it yields CASSQRGSGYSYEQYF. This chain joins TRBV7-9 and TRBJ2-7; 7 bases align to TRBD2. This CDR3 has 16 residues. Trimming took 5 bases from V and 0 from J; bases not matched to a gene: 10. Per germline, CDR1 SEHNR and CDR2 FQNEAQ (reference sequence).

The V call is TRBV5-1, the J call TRBJ2-5, with a tentative D call TRBD2 (6 bases). The CDR3 consists of 16 residues. Trimming took 0 bases from V and 4 from J, leaving 16 bases between them. The V gene's germline CDR1 is SGHRS and CDR2 YFSETQ. CDR3 protein: CASSLASGGMGETQYF. For the CDR3, the DNA is TGCGCCAGCAGCTTGGCCTCGGGCGGGATGGGAGAGACCCAGTACTTC.

The rearrangement uses TRBV5-6 and TRBJ1-1, with D perhaps matching TRBD1 (5 bases). Germline CDR1 SGHDT, CDR2 YYEEEE. This CDR3 spans 12 amino acids. Trimming shortened V by 5 bases and J by 7 bases, and 12 bases separated the two germline ends. The CDR3 protein is CASSSGGIEAFF. In DNA form, the CDR3 reads TGTGCCAGCAGTTCGGGGGGGATTGAAGCTTTCTTT.

The chain joins TRBV20-1 to TRBJ1-5; weak D call: TRBD1 (5 bases). V was clipped by 0 bases and J by 1 base, with 10 bases between them. The germline V gene has CDR1 DFQATT and CDR2 SNEGSKA (reference sequence). The CDR3 consists of 15 residues. DNA for the CDR3: TGCAGTGCTAGAGAGTGGGGGATAAGCAATCAGCCCCAGCATTTT. Translating gives CSAREWGISNQPQHF.

The genes are TRBV18 and TRBJ1-1; D call uncertain. The V end was cut by 3 bases, the J end by 2 bases, with 10 bases between. There are 14 residues in the CDR3. Germline values: CDR1 KGHSH, CDR2 LQKENI. CDR3 region: CASSPAIRNTEAFF. DNA for the CDR3: TGTGCCAGCTCACCTGCCATCCGAAACACTGAAGCTTTCTTT. Full variable domain (missing parts from reference TRBV18 and TRBJ1-1): NAGVMQNPRHLVRRRGQEARLRCSPMKGHSHVYWYRQLPEEGLKFMVYLQKENIIDESGMPKERFSAEFPKEGPSILRIQQVVRGDSAAYFCASSPAIRNTEAFFGQGTRLTVV.

The V and J genes are TRBV18 and TRBJ2-1; 16 bases map to TRBD2. CDR3 length: 16 amino acids. J lost 9 bases, V lost 3 bases, and 5 bases had no gene match. The V gene's germline CDR1 is KGHSH and CDR2 LQKENI. CDR3 DNA: TGTGCCAGCTCACCGGGACTAGCGGGAGGGCCCAGTGAGCAGTTCTTC. Its protein product is CASSPGLAGGPSEQFF.

This clonotype was seen a handful of times. The gene calls are TRBV20-1 and TRBJ2-3, with unresolved D. From germline, CDR1 is DFQATT and CDR2 SNEGSKA (reference sequence). The germline V and J ends were trimmed by 3 bases and 3 bases, with 10 bases remaining between them. This CDR3 comprises 13 residues. The DNA for the CDR3 is TGCAGTGCTAGGTCTCCCACGACAGATACGCAGTATTTT. This translates into CSARSPTTDTQYF.

This clonotype was seen only a few times. The chain joins TRBV3-1 to TRBJ2-2; possible D gene TRBD1, 6 bases. The CDR3 contains 13 residues. Trimming left V 3 bases short and J 6 bases short, with 8 bases between. From germline, CDR1 is LGHDT and CDR2 YNNKEL (reference sequence). CDR3 residues: CASSHTGSGELFF. DNA of the CDR3: TGTGCCAGCAGCCATACAGGGTCCGGGGAGCTGTTTTTT.

The chain couples TRBV11-3 to TRBJ2-5; perhaps TRBD2 as D (6 bases). The CDR3 covers 14 residues. Looked up from germline, CDR1 is SGHNT and CDR2 is YENEEA. The V end lost 5 bases, the J end lost 5 bases, and 15 bases lay between the germline ends. CDR3 DNA sequence: TGTGCCAGCAGCCGCTCTAGCCGGGGGGAGACCCAGTACTTC. Protein product: CASSRSSRGETQYF.

This clonotype was counted a single time. CDR3 in amino acids: CATSRDPRYRSLETQYF. The CDR3 bases are TGTGCCACCAGCAGAGATCCCAGGTATAGAAGTTTGGAGACCCAGTACTTC. This rearrangement joins TRBV15 to TRBJ2-5; D gene uncertain. Trimming stripped 0 bases from V and 5 bases from J, with 19 bases between. This CDR3 spans 17 amino acids. Germline V gene data show CDR1 as LNHNV and CDR2 as YYDKDF (reference sequence).